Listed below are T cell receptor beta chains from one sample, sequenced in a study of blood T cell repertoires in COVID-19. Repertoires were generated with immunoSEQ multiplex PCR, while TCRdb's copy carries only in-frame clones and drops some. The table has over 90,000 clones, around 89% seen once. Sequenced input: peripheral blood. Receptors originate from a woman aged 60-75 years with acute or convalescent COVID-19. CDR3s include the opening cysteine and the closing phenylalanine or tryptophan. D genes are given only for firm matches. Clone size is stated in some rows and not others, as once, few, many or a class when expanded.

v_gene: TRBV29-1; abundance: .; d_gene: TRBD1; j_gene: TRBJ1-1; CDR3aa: CSVTDRGYTEAFF; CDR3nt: TGCAGCGTCACTGACAGGGGGTATACTGAAGCTTTCTTT
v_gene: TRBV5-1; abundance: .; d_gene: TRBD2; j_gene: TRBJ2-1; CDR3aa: CASRSGRALYEQFF; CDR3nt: TGCGCCAGCAGAAGCGGGAGGGCCTTATATGAGCAGTTCTTC
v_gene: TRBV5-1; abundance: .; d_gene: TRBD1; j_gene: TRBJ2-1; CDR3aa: CASSYDRGREQFF; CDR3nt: TGCGCCAGCAGCTACGACAGGGGAAGGGAGCAGTTCTTC
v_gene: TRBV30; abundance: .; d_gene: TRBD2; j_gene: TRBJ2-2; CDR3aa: CAWKRTSSITGELFF; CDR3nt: TGTGCCTGGAAACGGACTAGCAGTATCACCGGGGAGCTGTTTTTT
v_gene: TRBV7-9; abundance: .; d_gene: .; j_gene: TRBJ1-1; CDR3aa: CASSLDLDGAGEAFF; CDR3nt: TGTGCCAGCAGCTTGGATCTGGACGGGGCGGGGGAAGCTTTCTTT
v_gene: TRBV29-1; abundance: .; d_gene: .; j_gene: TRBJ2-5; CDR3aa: CSVALGGRETQYF; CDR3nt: TGCAGCGTTGCTTTGGGGGGAAGGGAGACCCAGTACTTC
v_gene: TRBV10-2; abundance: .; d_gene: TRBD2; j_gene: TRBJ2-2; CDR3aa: CASSDPSSGSGELFF; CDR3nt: TGCGCCAGCAGTGACCCCTCTAGCGGTTCCGGGGAGCTGTTTTTT
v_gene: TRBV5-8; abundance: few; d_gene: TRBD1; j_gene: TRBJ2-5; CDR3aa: CASSLRQGARETQYF; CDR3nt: TGTGCCAGCAGCTTGCGCCAGGGGGCGCGTGAGACCCAGTACTTC
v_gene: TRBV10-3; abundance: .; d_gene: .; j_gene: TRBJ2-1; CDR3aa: CAIKGLALNNEQFF; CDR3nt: TGTGCCATCAAAGGTCTAGCGCTCAACAATGAGCAGTTCTTC
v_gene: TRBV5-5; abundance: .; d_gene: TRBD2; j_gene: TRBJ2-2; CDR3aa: CASSLLADTNTGELFF; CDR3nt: TGTGCCAGCAGCTTACTAGCGGACACGAACACCGGGGAGCTGTTTTTT
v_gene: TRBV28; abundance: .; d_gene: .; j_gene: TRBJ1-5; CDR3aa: CASSPLNQPQHF; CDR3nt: TGTGCCAGCAGTCCTTTAAATCAGCCCCAGCATTTT
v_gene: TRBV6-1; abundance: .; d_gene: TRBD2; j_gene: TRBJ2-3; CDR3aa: CASSAPGLAGITDTQYF; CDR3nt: TGTGCCAGCAGTGCTCCGGGACTAGCGGGCATCACAGATACGCAGTATTTT
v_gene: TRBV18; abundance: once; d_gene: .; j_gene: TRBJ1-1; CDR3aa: CASSPAVGTEAFF; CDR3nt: TGTGCCAGCTCACCAGCCGTCGGGACTGAAGCTTTCTTT
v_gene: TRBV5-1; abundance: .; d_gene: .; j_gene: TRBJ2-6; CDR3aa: CASREVGANVLTF; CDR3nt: TGCGCCAGCAGAGAGGTTGGGGCCAACGTCCTGACTTTC
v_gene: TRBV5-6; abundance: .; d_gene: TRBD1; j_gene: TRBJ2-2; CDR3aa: CASSFLEGGTGRAGELFF; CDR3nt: TGTGCCAGCAGCTTCCTCGAAGGGGGGACAGGGCGGGCCGGGGAGCTGTTTTTT
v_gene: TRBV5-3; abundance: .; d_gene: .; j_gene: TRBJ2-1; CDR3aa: CARSLGSSYSYNEQFF; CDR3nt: TGTGCCAGAAGCTTGGGGTCCAGTTACTCCTACAATGAGCAGTTCTTC
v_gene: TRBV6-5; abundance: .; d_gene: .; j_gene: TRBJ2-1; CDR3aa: CASNQGYEQFF; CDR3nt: TGTGCCAGCAACCAGGGCTATGAGCAGTTCTTC
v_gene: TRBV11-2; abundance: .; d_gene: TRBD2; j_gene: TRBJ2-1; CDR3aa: CASSLSSGSSYNEQFF; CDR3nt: TGTGCCAGCAGCTTATCTAGCGGGAGCTCCTACAATGAGCAGTTCTTC
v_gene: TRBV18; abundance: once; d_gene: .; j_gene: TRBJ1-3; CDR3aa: CASSPQGSGNTIYF; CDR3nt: TGTGCCAGCTCACCGCAGGGCTCTGGAAACACCATATATTTT
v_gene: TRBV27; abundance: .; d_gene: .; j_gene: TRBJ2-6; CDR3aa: CASSLSYSGANVLTF; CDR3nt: TGTGCCAGCAGTTTATCCTACTCTGGGGCCAACGTCCTGACTTTC
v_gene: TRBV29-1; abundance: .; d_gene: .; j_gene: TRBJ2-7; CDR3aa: CSAYRVLGEQYF; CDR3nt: TGCAGCGCTTACAGAGTACTGGGCGAGCAGTACTTC
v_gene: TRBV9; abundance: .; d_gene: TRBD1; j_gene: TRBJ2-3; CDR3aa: CASSPLRGQFTDTQYF; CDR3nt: TGTGCCAGCAGCCCACTTAGGGGGCAGTTCACAGATACGCAGTATTTT
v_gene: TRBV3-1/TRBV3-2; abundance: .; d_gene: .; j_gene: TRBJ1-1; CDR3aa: CASRRNTEAFF; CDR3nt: TGTGCCAGCAGGAGGAACACTGAAGCTTTCTTT
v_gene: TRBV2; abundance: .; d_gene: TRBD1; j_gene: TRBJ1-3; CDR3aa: CASRARTGTGNTIYF; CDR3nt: TGTGCCAGCAGAGCCCGGACAGGGACCGGAAACACCATATATTTT
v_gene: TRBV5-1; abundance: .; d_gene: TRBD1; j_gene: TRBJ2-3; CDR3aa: CASSPGQGADTQYF; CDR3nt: TGCGCCAGCAGCCCGGGACAGGGGGCAGATACGCAGTATTTT
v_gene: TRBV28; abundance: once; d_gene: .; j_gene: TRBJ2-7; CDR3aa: CASSRGLGRGNYEQYF; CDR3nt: TGTGCCAGCAGCCGAGGCCTGGGCAGGGGAAACTACGAGCAGTACTTC
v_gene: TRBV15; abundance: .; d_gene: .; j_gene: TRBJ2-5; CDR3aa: CATSRGPGQETQYF; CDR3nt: TGTGCCACCAGCAGAGGGCCAGGTCAAGAGACCCAGTACTTC
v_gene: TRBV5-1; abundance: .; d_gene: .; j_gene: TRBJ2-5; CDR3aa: CASSLGQVSETQYF; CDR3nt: TGCGCCAGCAGCTTGGGACAGGTATCAGAGACCCAGTACTTC
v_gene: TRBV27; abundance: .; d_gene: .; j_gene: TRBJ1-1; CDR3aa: CASSDAGRRTEAFF; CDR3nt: TGTGCCAGCAGTGACGCGGGGCGAAGAACTGAAGCTTTCTTT
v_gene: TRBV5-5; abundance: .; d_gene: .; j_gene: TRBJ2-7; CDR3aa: CASIQTGSGREQYF; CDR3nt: TGTGCCAGCATTCAGACCGGGTCGGGGAGGGAGCAGTACTTC
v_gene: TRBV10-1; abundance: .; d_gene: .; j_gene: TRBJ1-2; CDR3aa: CASSEPPPLANYGYTF; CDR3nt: TGCGCCAGCAGTGAGCCCCCCCCACTTGCTAACTATGGCTACACCTTC
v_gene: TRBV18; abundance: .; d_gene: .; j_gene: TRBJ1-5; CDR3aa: CASSPTILGVDQPQHF; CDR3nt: TGTGCCAGCTCACCTACAATCTTGGGAGTCGATCAGCCCCAGCATTTT
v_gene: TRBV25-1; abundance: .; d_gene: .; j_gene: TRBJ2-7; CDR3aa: CASSDYYEQYF; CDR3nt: TGTGCCAGCAGTGACTACTACGAGCAGTACTTC
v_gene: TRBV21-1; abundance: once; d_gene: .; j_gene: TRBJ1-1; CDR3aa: CASKSQGLNTEAFF; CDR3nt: TGTGCCAGCAAGTCACAGGGATTGAACACTGAAGCTTTCTTT
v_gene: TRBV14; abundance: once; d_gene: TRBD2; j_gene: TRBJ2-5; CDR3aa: CASSPRLAGTETQYF; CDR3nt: TGTGCCAGCAGCCCTAGACTAGCGGGAACGGAGACCCAGTACTTC
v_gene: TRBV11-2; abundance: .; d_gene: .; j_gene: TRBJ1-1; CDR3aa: CASSWGQNTEAFF; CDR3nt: TGTGCCAGCAGCTGGGGACAAAACACTGAAGCTTTCTTT
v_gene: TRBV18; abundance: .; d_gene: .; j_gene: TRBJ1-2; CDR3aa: CASSSEQSRGYTF; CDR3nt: TGTGCCAGCTCATCTGAACAGAGCCGGGGCTACACCTTC
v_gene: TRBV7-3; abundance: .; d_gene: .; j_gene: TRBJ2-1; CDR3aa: CASSLSGSTYNEQFF; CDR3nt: TGTGCCAGCAGCCTCAGCGGGTCGACTTACAATGAGCAGTTCTTC
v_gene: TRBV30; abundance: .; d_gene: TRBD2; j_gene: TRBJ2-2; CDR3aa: CAWSGSGTGELFF; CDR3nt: TGTGCCTGGAGTGGTAGCGGGACCGGGGAGCTGTTTTTT
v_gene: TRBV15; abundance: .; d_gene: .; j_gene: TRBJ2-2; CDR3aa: CATSRGGSSKTGELFF; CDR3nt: TGTGCCACCAGCAGAGGGGGCTCCTCCAAAACCGGGGAGCTGTTTTTT
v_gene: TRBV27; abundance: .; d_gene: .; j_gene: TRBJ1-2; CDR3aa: CASSFNSNYGYTF; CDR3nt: TGTGCCAGCAGTTTCAACTCAAACTATGGCTACACCTTC
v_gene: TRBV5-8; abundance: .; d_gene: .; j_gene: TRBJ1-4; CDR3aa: CASSLEGGIGEKLFF; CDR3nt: TGTGCCAGCAGCTTGGAAGGGGGAATCGGTGAAAAACTGTTTTTT
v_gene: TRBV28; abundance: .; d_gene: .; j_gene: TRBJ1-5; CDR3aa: CASSRTSLSNQPQHF; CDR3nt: TGTGCCAGCAGTCGGACAAGCCTTAGCAATCAGCCCCAGCATTTT
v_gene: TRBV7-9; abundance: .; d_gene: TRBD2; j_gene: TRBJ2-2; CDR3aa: CASSLGAGDTGELFF; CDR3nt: TGTGCCAGCAGCTTAGGAGCGGGGGACACCGGGGAGCTGTTTTTT
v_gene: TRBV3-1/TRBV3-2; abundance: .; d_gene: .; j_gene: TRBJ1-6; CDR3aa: CASSARDTNSPLHF; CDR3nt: TGTGCCAGCAGCGCCCGGGACACAAATTCACCCCTCCACTTT
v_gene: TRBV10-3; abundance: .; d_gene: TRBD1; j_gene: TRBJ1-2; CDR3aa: CAISGSTGGLGGYTF; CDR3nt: TGTGCCATCAGTGGTTCGACAGGGGGGCTAGGAGGCTACACCTTC
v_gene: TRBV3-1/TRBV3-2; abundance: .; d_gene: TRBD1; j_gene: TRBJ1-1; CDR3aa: CASSQPPGTGDEAFF; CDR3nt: TGTGCCAGCAGCCAACCGCCCGGGACAGGGGATGAAGCTTTCTTT
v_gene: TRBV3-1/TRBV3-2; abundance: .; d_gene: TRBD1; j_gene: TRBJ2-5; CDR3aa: CASRVQGVDETQYF; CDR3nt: TGTGCCAGCAGAGTACAGGGGGTCGATGAGACCCAGTACTTC
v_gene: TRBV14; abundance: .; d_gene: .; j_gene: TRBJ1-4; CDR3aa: CASSQDIAGSLEEKLFF; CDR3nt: TGTGCCAGCAGCCAAGATATAGCCGGGTCTCTGGAGGAAAAACTGTTTTTT
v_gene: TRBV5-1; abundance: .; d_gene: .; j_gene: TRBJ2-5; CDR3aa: CASSSNPRETQYF; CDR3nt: TGCGCCAGCAGCTCGAATCCTCGGGAGACCCAGTACTTC
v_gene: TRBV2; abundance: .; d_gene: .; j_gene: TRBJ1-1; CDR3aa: CASSEVRNTEAFF; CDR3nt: TGTGCCAGCAGTGAAGTGAGGAACACTGAAGCTTTCTTT